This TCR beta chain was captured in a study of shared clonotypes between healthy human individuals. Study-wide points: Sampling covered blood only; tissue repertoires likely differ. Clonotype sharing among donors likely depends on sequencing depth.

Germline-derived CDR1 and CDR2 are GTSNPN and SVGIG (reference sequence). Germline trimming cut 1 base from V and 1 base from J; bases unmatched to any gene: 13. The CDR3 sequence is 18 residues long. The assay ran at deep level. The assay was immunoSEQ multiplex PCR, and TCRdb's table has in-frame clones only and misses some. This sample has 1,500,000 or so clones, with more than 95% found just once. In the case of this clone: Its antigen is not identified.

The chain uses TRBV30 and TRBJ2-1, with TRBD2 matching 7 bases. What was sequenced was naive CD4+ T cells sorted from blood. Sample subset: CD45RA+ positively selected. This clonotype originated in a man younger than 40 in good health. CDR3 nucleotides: TGTGCCTGGAGTGGACTTGCGGGGGACTTATCTTCCTACAATGAGCAGTTCTTC. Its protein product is CAWSGLAGDLSSYNEQFF.